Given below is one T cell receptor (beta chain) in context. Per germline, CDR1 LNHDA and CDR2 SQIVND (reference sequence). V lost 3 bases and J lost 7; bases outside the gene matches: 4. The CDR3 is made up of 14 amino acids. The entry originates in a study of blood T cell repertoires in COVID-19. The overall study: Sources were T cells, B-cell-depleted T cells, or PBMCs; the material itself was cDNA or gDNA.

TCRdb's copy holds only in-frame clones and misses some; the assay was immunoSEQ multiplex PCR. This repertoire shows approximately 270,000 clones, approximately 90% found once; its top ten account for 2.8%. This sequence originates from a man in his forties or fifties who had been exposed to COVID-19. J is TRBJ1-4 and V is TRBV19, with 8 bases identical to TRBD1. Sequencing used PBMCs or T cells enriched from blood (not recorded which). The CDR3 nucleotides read TGTGCCAGTAGTATTGGGACAGGACCTGAAAAACTGTTTTTT. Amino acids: CASSIGTGPEKLFF. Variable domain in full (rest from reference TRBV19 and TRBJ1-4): DGGITQSPKYLFRKEGQNVTLSCEQNLNHDAMYWYRQDPGQGLRLIYYSQIVNDFQKGDIAEGYSVSREKKESFPLTVTSAQKNPTAFYLCASSIGTGPEKLFFGSGTQLSVL.